This T cell receptor beta chain was found in a study of cytomegalovirus exposure and HLA in healthy donors. Study in general: The roughly 120 million unique TCR beta sequences, from 150 million to 200 million T cells, were found by an earlier analysis.

Researchers ran the PCR with 60 Vbeta and 13 Jbeta primers. TCRdb keeps only in-frame clones here, not all; method: immunoSEQ multiplex PCR. This sample yields approximately 84,000 clones, of which roughly 70% are seen a single time; more than 8.5% belongs to the top ten. The TCR was taken from a man aged 40-49 years in good health and CMV-seropositive. The sequenced material came from PBMCs.

CDR3 sequence: CASSLTSGGNNEQFF. CDR3 coding DNA: TGCGCCAGCAGCCTAACTAGCGGGGGGAACAATGAGCAGTTCTTC. The chain is built from TRBV4-3 and TRBJ2-1; 12 nucleotides line up with TRBD2. In germline, CDR1 is LGHNA, CDR2 YSLEER. This CDR3 has 15 residues. J was trimmed by 5 bases and V by 4 bases; bases with no gene match: 3.